Listed here is a single TCR beta chain. Its antigen remains unknown. The data derive from a study of cytomegalovirus exposure and HLA in healthy donors. CDR3 length: 14 amino acids. Germline V lookup: CDR1 MNHEY, CDR2 SMNVEV (reference sequence). V shed 5 bases, J shed 8 bases, and the junction held 5 bases outside the gene matches. Study outcomes and limitations: According to an earlier analysis, most TCR beta V segments yielded productive rearrangements about 90% or about 30% of the time. Despite most TCR sequences being rare, some public TCRs occurred in many donors.

60 Vbeta and 13 Jbeta primers were used in PCR. Method: immunoSEQ multiplex PCR; TCRdb's copy keeps in-frame clones and lacks some. The sample comprises some 180,000 clones, 75% to 85% of which are singletons, and under 2% rests with the top ten. Sequenced: PBMCs. The sequence was collected from a man in his late teens or twenties in good health and CMV-seronegative. The chain carries TRBV27 and TRBJ1-4; 10 positions match TRBD1. The CDR3 loop is CASSPGQGPEKLFF. In DNA form, the CDR3 reads TGTGCCAGCAGTCCGGGACAGGGGCCCGAAAAACTGTTTTTT.